The clone carrying this TCR beta chain was counted only a few times. The antigen is unknown. This CDR3 region has 17 residues. In germline, CDR1 is SNHLY, CDR2 FYNNEI. V shed 2 bases and J 1 base; nucleotides not matched to a gene: 8. TCRdb redid the calling of the 5' RACE reads with MiXCR, one entry per CDR3 protein. Of roughly 130,000 distinct CDR3 sequences in the sample, approximately 5.9% were seen once. These data originate in a study of T-cell memory formation after mild COVID-19. Across the study: Most TCR clusters belonged to a single donor. Study observations and caveats: SARS-CoV-2 specificity was not confirmed for second-wave clones peaking on day 37. Contracting CD8+ clones were enriched in EMRA, CD4+ mainly in CM and EM.

Specimen: PBMCs or a T cell subset sorted from them (not recorded which). The clonotype originates from an adult woman who had mild COVID-19 (a few samples of this study predate the infection). Cell type and time point are not known. V usage is TRBV2 and J usage is TRBJ1-3; 7 bases line up with TRBD1. The CDR3 DNA is TGTGCCAGCAGTGAACATGGGACAGATCGATCTGGAAACACCATATATTTT. Translation gives CASSEHGTDRSGNTIYF.